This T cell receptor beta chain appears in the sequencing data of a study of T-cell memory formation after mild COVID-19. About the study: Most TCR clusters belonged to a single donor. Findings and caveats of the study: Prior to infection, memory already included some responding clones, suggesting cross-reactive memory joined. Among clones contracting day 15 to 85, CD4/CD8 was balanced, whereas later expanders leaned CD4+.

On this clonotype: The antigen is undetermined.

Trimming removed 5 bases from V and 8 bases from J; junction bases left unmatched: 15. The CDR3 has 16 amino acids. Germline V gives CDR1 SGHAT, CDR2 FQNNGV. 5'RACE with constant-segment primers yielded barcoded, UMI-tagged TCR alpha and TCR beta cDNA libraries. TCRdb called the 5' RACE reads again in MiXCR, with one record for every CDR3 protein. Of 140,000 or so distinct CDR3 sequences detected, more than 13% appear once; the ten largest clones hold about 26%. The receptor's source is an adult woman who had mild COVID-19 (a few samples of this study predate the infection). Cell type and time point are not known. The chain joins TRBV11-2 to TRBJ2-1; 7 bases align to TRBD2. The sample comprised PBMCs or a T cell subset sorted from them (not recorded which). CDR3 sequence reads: CASSRLSGGVWDEQFF. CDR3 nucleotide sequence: TGTGCCAGCAGCCGTCTTTCGGGAGGAGTCTGGGATGAGCAGTTCTTC.